This T cell receptor (beta chain) appears in the sequencing data of a study of T cells after yellow fever vaccination. TCRdb ran MiXCR on the 5' RACE reads and lists one entry per CDR3 protein. The sample consists of 450,000 to 550,000 distinct CDR3 sequences, roughly a fifth of them appearing once. The V end lost 6 bases, the J end lost 4 bases, and 18 bases lay between the germline ends. Germline V CDR1 and CDR2: SGHTA, FQGNSA. This CDR3 is 15 amino acids long. Only a few counts were recorded for this clonotype. The specimen comprised PBMCs, sampled approximately 22 days after the first yellow fever vaccination. The chain couples TRBV7-2 to TRBJ2-5; tentatively, D is TRBD1 (5 bases). This clonotype was obtained from a man in his late teens or twenties who received the YFV17D yellow fever vaccine. CDR3 region: CASSSPPRQTETQYF. Here the CDR3 DNA reads TGTGCCAGCAGTTCACCCCCCCGACAGACAGAGACCCAGTACTTC.